This TCR beta chain was identified in a study of shared clonotypes between healthy human individuals. The healthy adult donors were HIV-negative and reported no recent acute infections or vaccinations. V was shortened by 1 base and J by 0 bases, with 19 bases between the two germline ends. Germline V CDR1 and CDR2: MGHRA, YSYEKL. The CDR3 runs to 18 residues. For each subset, genomic DNA was distributed in equal portions over several immunoSEQ plates. When replicate PCRs were run on unsorted PBMC, they used 250 to 300 ng DNA, some 33,000 T cell genomes. Scientists sequenced DNA from unsorted PBMC on ten immunoSEQ deep assay plates. Clones were sequenced by immunoSEQ multiplex PCR, and TCRdb holds only the in-frame ones, with some missing. The profile covers hundreds of thousands of clones, with about 76% appearing a single time and under 15% taken by the ten largest.

Sequences were obtained from PBMCs. V gene TRBV4-1 combines with J gene TRBJ2-7; D not certain. This TCR was sampled from a woman aged 40 to 49 in good health. Some clones in this sample may be carry-over from other donors' samples. CDR3 nucleotides: TGCGCCAGCAGCCAAGCCGTGAGTGGCTCACCCCGCTCCTACGAGCAGTACTTC. Its translation is CASSQAVSGSPRSYEQYF.